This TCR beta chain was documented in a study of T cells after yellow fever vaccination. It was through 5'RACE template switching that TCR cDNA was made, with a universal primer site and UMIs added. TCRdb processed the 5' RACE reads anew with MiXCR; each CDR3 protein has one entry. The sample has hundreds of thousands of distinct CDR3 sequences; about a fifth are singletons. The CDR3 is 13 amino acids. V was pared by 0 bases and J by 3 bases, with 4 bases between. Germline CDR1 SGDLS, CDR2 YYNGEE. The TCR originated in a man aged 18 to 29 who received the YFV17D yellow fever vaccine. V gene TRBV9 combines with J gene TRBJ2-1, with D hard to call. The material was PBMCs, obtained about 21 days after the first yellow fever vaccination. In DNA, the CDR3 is TGTGCCAGCAGCGTAGAGGACTACAATGAGCAGTTCTTC. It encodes CASSVEDYNEQFF.